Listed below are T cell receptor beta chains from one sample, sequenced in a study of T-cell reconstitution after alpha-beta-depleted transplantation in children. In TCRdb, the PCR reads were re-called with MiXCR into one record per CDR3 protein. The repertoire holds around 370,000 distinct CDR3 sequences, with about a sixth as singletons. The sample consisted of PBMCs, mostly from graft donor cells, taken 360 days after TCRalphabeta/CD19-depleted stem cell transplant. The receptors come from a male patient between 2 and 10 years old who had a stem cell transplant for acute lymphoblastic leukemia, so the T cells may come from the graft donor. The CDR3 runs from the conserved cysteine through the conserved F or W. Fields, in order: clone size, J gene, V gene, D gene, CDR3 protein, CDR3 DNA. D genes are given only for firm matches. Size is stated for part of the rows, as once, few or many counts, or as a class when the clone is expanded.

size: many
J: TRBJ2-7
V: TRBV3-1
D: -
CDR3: CASSQQNGRINEQYF
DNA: TGTGCCAGCAGCCAACAGAACGGGAGAATCAACGAGCAGTACTTC

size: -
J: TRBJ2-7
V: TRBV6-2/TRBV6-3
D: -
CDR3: CASSYFGPSHEQYF
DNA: TGTGCCAGCAGTTACTTTGGACCTTCGCACGAGCAGTACTTC

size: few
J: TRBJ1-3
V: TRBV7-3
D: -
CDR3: CASSLTSVGNTIYF
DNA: TGTGCCAGCAGCTTAACGTCTGTCGGAAACACCATATATTTT

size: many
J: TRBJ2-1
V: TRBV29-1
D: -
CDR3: CSVEDHWENEQFF
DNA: TGCAGCGTTGAAGATCATTGGGAGAATGAGCAGTTCTTC

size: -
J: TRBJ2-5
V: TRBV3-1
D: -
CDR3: CASSPTTGPLGGTQYF
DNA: TGTGCCAGCAGCCCCACGACAGGGCCCTTGGGAGGGACCCAGTACTTC

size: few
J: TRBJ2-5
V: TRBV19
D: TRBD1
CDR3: CASSMRGQVGETQYF
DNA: TGTGCCAGTAGTATGAGAGGACAGGTCGGAGAGACCCAGTACTTC

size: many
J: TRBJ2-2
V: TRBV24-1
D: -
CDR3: CATRGWGGELFF
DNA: TGTGCCACCAGAGGTTGGGGCGGGGAGCTGTTTTTT

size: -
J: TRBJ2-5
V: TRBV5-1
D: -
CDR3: CASSLRWEKEETQYF
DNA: TGCGCCAGCAGCTTGAGGTGGGAGAAGGAAGAGACCCAGTACTTC

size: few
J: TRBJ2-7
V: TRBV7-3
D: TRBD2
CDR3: CASSLEAGGEQYF
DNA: TGTGCCAGCAGCTTAGAGGCGGGAGGGGAGCAGTACTTC

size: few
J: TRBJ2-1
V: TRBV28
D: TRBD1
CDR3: CASRVGGQGNNEQFF
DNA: TGTGCCAGCAGGGTCGGGGGACAGGGCAACAATGAGCAGTTCTTC

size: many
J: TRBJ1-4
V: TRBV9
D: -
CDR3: CASSGGDPSEKLFF
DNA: TGTGCCAGCAGCGGAGGGGACCCCAGTGAAAAACTGTTTTTT

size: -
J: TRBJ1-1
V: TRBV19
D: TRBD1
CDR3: CASSFGQGFSEAFF
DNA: TGTGCCAGTAGTTTCGGACAGGGCTTCTCTGAAGCTTTCTTT

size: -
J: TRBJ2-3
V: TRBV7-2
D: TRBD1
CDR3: CASSRHRGKADTQYF
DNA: TGTGCCAGCAGCCGGCACAGGGGAAAGGCAGATACGCAGTATTTT

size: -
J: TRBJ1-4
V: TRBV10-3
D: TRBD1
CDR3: CAISESGTGNEKLFF
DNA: TGTGCCATCAGTGAGTCGGGGACAGGGAATGAAAAACTGTTTTTT

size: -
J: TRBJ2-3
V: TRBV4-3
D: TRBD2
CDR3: CASSQDGRDTQYF
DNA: TGCGCCAGCAGCCAAGACGGGAGGGATACGCAGTATTTT

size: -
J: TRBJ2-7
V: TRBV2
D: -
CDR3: CASSDVYRSYEQYF
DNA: TGTGCCAGCAGTGACGTCTACCGGTCCTACGAGCAGTACTTC

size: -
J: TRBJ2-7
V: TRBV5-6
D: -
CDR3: CASSSRTQGSYEQYF
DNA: TGTGCCAGCAGCTCCCGAACGCAGGGGTCCTACGAGCAGTACTTC

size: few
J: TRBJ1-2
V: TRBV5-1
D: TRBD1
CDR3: CASRQGHNYGYTF
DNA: TGCGCCAGCCGACAGGGCCATAACTATGGCTACACCTTC